This T cell receptor (beta chain) was captured in a study of human T cells and chemical hapten exposure. The CDR3 contains 13 residues. Germline lookup yields CDR1 SGDLS and CDR2 YYNGEE. V shed 0 bases and J shed 10 bases, with 13 bases lying between them. A single record per CDR3 protein comes from TCRdb applying MiXCR to the RACE reads. The sample carries 380,000 or so distinct CDR3 sequences, approximately 5% recorded once. Time point in this sample: patch test 1, 2 weeks after DPC sensitization. Treatment of the sample: therapeutic diphenylcyclopropenone sensitization with weekly scalp DPC. This clonotype was observed a few times.

The sequence was obtained from a woman in her fifties or sixties with alopecia areata. Some clones in this sample may be carry-over from other donors' samples. V is TRBV9 and J is TRBJ1-1; weak D call: TRBD1 (6 bases). The sample in question was whole blood, obtained in connection with sensitization to the hapten diphenylcyclopropenone (DPC). CDR3 sequence (DNA): TGTGCCAGCAGCGTAGGCGGTTTAGGGGGAGCTTTCTTT. It codes for CASSVGGLGGAFF.